This T cell receptor (beta chain) was retrieved from a study of T cell changes during pregnancy in multiple sclerosis. The data were produced by immunoSEQ multiplex PCR, yet TCRdb's version contains in-frame clones alone and is incomplete. The table includes about 100,000 clones, about nine tenths detected once. This clone was counted only a few times. The ends lost 6 bases at V and 3 bases at J; junction bases unmatched: 4. This CDR3 spans 13 amino acids. CDR1 is SGHVS, CDR2 FQNEAQ, per germline. This sequence was found in a female donor with multiple sclerosis, enrolled in a pregnancy study. The sequencing here drew on peripheral blood, taken after pregnancy. J is TRBJ2-7 and V is TRBV7-8, with 8 bases matching TRBD1. CDR3 sequence (DNA): TGTGCCAGCAGTTTCGACAGGGGCTACGAGCAGTACTTC. It encodes CASSFDRGYEQYF.